The subject of this entry is one T cell receptor (beta chain). This entry is derived from a study of blood T cell repertoires in COVID-19. Using immunoSEQ multiplex PCR, the repertoire was profiled, and TCRdb retains in-frame clones only, with some absent. The sample carries under 350,000 clones, 65% to 90% recorded once. Trimming cost V 6 bases and J 6 bases; bases outside gene matches: 5. The CDR3 has 13 amino acids. In germline, CDR1 is LNHDA, CDR2 SQIVND (reference sequence). The sequenced material came from PBMCs or T cells enriched from blood (not recorded which). The clonotype comes from a woman aged 40 to 49 with acute COVID-19. This chain uses TRBV19 with TRBJ1-2; 9 nucleotides agree with TRBD1. CDR3: CASRRQGVNGYTF. The CDR3 DNA follows: TGTGCCAGTAGAAGACAGGGGGTTAATGGCTACACCTTC.